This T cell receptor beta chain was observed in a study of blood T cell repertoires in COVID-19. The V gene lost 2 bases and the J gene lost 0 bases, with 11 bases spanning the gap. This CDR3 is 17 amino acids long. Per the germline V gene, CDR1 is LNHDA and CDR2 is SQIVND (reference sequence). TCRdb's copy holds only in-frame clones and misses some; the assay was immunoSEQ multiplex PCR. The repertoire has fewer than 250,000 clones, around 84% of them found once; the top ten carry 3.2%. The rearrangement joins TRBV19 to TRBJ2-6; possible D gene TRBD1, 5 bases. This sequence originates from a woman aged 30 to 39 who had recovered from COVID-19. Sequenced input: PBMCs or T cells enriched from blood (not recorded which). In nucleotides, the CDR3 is TGTGCCAGTAGTATAATAGGGGTCGGCTCTGGGGCCAACGTCCTGACTTTC. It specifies CASSIIGVGSGANVLTF.